The 8 T cell receptor beta chains below all came from one sample that was sequenced in a study of cytomegalovirus exposure and HLA in healthy donors (dated by TCRdb to about 2017). Library method: the immunoSEQ multiplex PCR assay. In its TCRdb copy, this immuneACCESS table keeps in-frame sequences only and misses some clones. Where compared with another copy, unresolved V genes explain less than half of these, and the others have no known cause. This sample lists around 80,000 clones; roughly 95% were detected once. The biggest ten clones account for around 0.69% of the sample. The specimen was PBMCs. Source of these receptors: a woman aged 18 to 35 in good health and CMV-seronegative.

V usage is TRBV6-6 and J usage is TRBJ2-7; D is possibly TRBD1 (6 bases). The CDR3 spans 15 residues. The germline V gene encodes CDR1 MNHNY and CDR2 SVGAGI (reference sequence). V lost 6 bases, J lost 1 base, and 16 bases lay in between. The CDR3 DNA sequence: TGTGCCAGCAGCCGCTCCGGGACATTGTCCTACGAGCAGTACTTC. Translating gives CASSRSGTLSYEQYF.

The chain carries TRBV9 and TRBJ2-1; D not resolved. The CDR3 has 14 residues. Germline V gives CDR1 SGDLS, CDR2 YYNGEE. V was clipped by 4 bases and J by 7 bases, with 15 bases between them. CDR3 in DNA: TGTGCCAGCAGCCCTCAATCTACAGAGAATGAGCAGTTCTTC. Its protein is CASSPQSTENEQFF.

The gene calls are TRBV6-5 and TRBJ2-7, with 7 bases aligning to TRBD2. Germline V lookup: CDR1 MNHEY, CDR2 SVGAGI. V was pared by 5 bases and J by 0 bases, with 4 bases of the junction left unmatched. The CDR3 spans 14 residues. For the CDR3, the DNA is TGTGCCAGCAGTAAAGCGGGAAGCTCCTACGAGCAGTACTTC. This codes for CASSKAGSSYEQYF.

The chain joins TRBV5-4 to TRBJ1-1, with TRBD1 matching 8 bases. The V and J ends lost 4 bases and 3 bases, in that order; junction bases with no gene match: 5. Germline lookup yields CDR1 SGHNT and CDR2 YYREEE (reference sequence). CDR3 length equals 14 residues. The CDR3 loop is CASSPQDRDTEAFF. CDR3 bases: TGTGCCAGCAGCCCCCAGGACAGGGACACTGAAGCTTTCTTT.

The V gene is TRBV4-1, the J gene TRBJ2-3; D is unresolved. CDR3 length equals 12 residues. The V end was cut by 1 base, the J end by 6 bases, with 5 bases between. CDR1 and CDR2 from the germline V gene are MGHRA and YSYEKL. The CDR3 region is CASSQAPDTQYF. The DNA for the CDR3 is TGCGCCAGCAGCCAAGCTCCTGATACGCAGTATTTT.

The V call is TRBV6-1, the J call TRBJ2-3; 10 bases map to TRBD1. The CDR3 runs 12 residues. Germline values: CDR1 MNHNS, CDR2 SASEGT. Trimming cost V 2 bases and J 11 bases; bases outside gene matches: 1. The CDR3 reads CASSEWDRGQYF. The CDR3 DNA sequence: TGTGCCAGCAGTGAATGGGACAGGGGGCAGTATTTT.

The chain is built from TRBV5-4 and TRBJ2-1; 13 nucleotides match TRBD2. This CDR3 is 20 amino acids long. CDR1 and CDR2 (germline): SGHNT, YYREEE (reference sequence). Trimming removed 3 bases from V and 4 bases from J; junction bases left unmatched: 16. The CDR3 coding sequence is TGTGCCAGCAGCTCCCCCTCGGGACTAGCGGGATCTACGGCGTACAATGAGCAGTTCTTC. Protein product: CASSSPSGLAGSTAYNEQFF.

This rearrangement joins TRBV21-1 to TRBJ2-3; the table's D call, TRBD1, was not checked against the DNA. TRBV21-1 is a pseudogene locus. This CDR3 is 17 amino acids long. In DNA, the CDR3 is TGTGCCAGCAGCAAAGCGAATGGCCTTCAACGCACAGATACGCAGTATTTT. Its translation is CASSKANGLQRTDTQYF.